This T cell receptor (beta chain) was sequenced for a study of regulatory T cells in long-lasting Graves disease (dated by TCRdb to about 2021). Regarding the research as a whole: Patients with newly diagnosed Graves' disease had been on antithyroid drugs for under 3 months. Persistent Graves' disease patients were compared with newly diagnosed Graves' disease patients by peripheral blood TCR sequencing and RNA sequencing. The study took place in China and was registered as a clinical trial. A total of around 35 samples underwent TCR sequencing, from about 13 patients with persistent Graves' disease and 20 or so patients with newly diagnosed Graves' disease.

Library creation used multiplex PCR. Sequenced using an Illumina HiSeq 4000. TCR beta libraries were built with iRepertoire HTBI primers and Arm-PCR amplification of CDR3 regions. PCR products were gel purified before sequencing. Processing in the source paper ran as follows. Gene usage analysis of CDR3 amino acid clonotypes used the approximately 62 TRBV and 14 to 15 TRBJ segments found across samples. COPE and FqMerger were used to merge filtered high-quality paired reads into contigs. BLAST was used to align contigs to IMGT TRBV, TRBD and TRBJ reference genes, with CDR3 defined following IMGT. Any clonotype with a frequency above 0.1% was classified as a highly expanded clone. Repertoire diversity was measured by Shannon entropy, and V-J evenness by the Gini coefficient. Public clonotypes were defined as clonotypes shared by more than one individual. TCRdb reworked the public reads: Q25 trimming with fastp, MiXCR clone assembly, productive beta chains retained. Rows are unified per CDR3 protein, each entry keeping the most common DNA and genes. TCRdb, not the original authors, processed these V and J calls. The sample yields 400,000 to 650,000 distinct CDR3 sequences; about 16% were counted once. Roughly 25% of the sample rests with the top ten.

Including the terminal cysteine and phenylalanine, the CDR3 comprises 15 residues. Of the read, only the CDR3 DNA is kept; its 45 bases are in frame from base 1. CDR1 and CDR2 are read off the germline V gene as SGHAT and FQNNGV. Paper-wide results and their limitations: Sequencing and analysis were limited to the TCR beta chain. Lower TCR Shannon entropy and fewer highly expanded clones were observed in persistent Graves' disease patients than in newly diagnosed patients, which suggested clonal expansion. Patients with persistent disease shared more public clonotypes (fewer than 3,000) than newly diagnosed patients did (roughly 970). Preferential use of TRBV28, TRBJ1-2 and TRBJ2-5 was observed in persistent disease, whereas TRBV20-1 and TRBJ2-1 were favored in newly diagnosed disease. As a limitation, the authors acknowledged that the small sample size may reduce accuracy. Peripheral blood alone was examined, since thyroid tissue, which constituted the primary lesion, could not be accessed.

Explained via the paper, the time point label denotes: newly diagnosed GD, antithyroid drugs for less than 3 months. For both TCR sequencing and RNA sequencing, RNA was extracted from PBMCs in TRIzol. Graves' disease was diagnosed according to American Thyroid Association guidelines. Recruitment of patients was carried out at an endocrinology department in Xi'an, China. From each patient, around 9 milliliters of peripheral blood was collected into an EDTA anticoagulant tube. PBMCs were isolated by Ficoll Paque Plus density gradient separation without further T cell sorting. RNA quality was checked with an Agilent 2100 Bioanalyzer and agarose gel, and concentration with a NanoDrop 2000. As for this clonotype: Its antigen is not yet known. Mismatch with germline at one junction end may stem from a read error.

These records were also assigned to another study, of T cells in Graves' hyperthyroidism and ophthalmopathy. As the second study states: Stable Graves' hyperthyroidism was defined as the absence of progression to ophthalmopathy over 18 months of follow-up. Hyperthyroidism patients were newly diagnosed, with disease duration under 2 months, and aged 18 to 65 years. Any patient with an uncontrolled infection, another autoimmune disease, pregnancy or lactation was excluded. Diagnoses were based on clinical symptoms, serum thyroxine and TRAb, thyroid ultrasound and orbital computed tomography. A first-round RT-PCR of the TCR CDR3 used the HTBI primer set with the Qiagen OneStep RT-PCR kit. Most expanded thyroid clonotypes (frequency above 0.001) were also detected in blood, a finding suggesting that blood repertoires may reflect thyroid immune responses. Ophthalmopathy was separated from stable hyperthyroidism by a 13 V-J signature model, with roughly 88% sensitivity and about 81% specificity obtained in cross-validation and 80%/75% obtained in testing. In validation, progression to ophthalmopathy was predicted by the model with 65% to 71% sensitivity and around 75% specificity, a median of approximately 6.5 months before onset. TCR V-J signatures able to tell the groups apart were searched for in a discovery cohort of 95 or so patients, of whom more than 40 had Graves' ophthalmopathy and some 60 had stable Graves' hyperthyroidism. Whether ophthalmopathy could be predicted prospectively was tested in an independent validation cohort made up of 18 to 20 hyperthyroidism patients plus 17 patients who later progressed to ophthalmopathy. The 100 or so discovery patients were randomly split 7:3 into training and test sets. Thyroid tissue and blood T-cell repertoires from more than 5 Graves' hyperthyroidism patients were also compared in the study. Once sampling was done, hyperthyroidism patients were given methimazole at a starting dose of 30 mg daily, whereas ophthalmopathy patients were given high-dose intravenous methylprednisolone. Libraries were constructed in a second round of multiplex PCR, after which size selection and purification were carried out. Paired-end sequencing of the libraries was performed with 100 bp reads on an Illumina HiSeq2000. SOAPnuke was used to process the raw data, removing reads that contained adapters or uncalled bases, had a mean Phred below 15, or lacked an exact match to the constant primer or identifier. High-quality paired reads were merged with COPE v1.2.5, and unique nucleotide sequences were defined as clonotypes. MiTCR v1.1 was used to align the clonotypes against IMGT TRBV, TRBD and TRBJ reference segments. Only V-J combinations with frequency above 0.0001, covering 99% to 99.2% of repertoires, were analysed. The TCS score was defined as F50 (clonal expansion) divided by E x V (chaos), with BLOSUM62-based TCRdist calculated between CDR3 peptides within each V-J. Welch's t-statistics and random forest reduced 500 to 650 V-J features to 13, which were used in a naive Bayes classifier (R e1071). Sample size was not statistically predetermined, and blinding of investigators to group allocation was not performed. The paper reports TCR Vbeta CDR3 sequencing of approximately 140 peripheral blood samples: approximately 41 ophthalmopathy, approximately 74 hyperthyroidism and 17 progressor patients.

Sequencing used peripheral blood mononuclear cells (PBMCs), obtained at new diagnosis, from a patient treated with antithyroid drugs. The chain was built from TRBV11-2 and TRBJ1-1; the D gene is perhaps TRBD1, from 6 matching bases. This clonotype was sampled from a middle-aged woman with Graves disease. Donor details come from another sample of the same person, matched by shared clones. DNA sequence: TGTGCCAGCAGCTTAGAATCAGGGGCGAACACTGGAGCTTTCTTT. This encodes CASSLESGANTGAFF.